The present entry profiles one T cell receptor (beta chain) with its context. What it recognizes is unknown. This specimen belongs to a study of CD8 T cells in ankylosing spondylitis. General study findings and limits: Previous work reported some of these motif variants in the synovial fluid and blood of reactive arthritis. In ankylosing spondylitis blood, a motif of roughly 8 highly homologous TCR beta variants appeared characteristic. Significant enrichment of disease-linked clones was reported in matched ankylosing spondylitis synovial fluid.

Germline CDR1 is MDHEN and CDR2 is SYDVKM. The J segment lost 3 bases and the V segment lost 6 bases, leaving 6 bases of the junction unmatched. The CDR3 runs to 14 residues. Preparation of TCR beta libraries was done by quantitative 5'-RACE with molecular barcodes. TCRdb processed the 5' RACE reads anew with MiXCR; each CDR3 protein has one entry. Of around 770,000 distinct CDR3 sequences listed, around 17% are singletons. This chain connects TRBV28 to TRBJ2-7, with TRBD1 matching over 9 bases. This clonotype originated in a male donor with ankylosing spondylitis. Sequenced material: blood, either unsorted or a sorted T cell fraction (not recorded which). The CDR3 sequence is CASRPGQGFYEQYF. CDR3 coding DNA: TGTGCCAGCAGGCCGGGACAGGGTTTCTACGAGCAGTACTTC.